This T cell receptor beta chain was documented in a study of regulatory T cells in long-lasting Graves disease. About the study: Persistence in Graves' disease required over 5 years of antithyroid drugs plus positive TSH receptor antibodies.

Study-level points and caveats: Among samples with persistent disease, TRBV28, TRBJ1-2 and TRBJ2-5 were favored. Patients with persistent disease shared 2,700 or so public clonotypes, outpacing the roughly 1,000 shared by new patients.

Arm-PCR with iRepertoire HTBI primers amplified the CDR3 regions for these TCR beta libraries. TCRdb reanalysed the multiplex PCR reads using MiXCR and keeps one entry per CDR3 protein. The data show about 400,000 distinct CDR3 sequences, 20% to 25% seen once. Documented time point: persistent/refractory GD, antithyroid drugs over 5 years with positive TRAb. PBMC RNA was the source of the TCR library. Patients were enrolled at an endocrinology department in Xi'an, China. With 4 bases removed from V and 3 bases from J, the gap between germline ends came to 9 bases. This CDR3 region has 14 residues. CDR1 and CDR2 from the germline V gene are SNHLY and FYNNEI. This clonotype was detected many times. As yet, its antigen is unknown.

This chain connects TRBV2 to TRBJ2-2; the D gene is possibly TRBD2 (6 bases). The material sequenced was peripheral blood mononuclear cells (PBMCs), taken when the disease was refractory, from a patient treated with antithyroid drugs. The sequence was obtained from a female donor with Graves disease. CDR3 amino acids: CASSVWEDTGELFF. In DNA, the CDR3 is TGTGCCAGCAGTGTATGGGAGGACACCGGGGAGCTGTTTTTT.